Below, one T cell receptor beta chain is given with its context. These data come from a study of blood T cell repertoires in COVID-19. About the study: PBMCs, B-cell-depleted T cells, or T cells provided the cDNA or gDNA that made up the material.

Per the germline V gene, CDR1 is SGHTA and CDR2 is FQGTGA. The CDR3 is made up of 17 amino acids. V was clipped by 3 bases and J by 3 bases; unmatched bases: 6. Original handling: Researchers report that nucleated cell counts were estimated from reference gene primer amplification. Some clones are missing from TCRdb's copy, which holds only in-frame ones; the method was immunoSEQ multiplex PCR. That table is the source of V, J and clone size, and D and trimming were worked out from the DNA. The sample yields roughly 250,000 clones, about 90% seen once. Assignments of participants to cohorts depended upon their own reported clinical history.

Material for sequencing was PBMCs or T cells enriched from blood (not recorded which). The chain has TRBV7-3 and TRBJ2-3; 13 nucleotides agree with TRBD2. The receptor's source is a woman in her thirties or forties who had been exposed to COVID-19. CDR3: CASSLGLAGSGTDTQYF. In DNA, the CDR3 is TGTGCCAGCAGCTTGGGACTAGCGGGATCGGGGACAGATACGCAGTATTTT.